This T cell receptor (beta chain) was sequenced during a study of OX40 agonist ivuxolimab in advanced cancers. Study-level results: Circulating CD4+ and CD8+ T cells showed clonal expansion by week 6 at 0.1 to 3.0 mg/kg.

Germline V lookup: CDR1 SEHNR, CDR2 FQNEAQ (reference sequence). Trimming cost V 7 bases and J 4 bases, with 9 bases left between them. This CDR3 has 12 amino acids. The protocol was immunoSEQ multiplex PCR, while the TCRdb copy is restricted to in-frame clones and leaves out a portion. Of roughly 14,000 clones listed, 82% were seen once; the top ten hold about 39%. Turning to this clone: No antigen is known for it.

The input for sequencing was CD4+ or CD8+ T cells sorted from blood, taken in a trial of the OX40 agonist ivuxolimab. The source is an adult with an advanced solid tumor such as melanoma, head and neck, liver or kidney cancer. This chain links TRBV7-9 with TRBJ2-3; D is unresolved. In DNA form, the CDR3 reads TGTGCCAGCACCTCCCGGCCAGATACGCAGTATTTT. Protein sequence: CASTSRPDTQYF.